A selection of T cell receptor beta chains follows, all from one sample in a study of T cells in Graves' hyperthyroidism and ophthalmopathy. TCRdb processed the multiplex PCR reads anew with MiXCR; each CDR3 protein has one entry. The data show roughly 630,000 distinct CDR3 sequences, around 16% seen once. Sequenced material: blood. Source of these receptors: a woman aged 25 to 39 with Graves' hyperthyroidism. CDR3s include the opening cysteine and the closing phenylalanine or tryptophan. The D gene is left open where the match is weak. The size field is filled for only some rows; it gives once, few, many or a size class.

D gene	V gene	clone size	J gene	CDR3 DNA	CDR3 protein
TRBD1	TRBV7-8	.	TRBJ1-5	TGTGCCAGCAAATCCGGGACAGGACCCAATCAGCCCCAGCATTTT	CASKSGTGPNQPQHF
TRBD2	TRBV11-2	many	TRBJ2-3	TGTGCCAGCAGCTTCCGCGGCGCGGGAGTAGCAGATACGCAGTATTTT	CASSFRGAGVADTQYF
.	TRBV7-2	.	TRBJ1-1	TGTGCCAGCAGCGTATCCCGGGGGGGGACTGAAGCTTTCTTT	CASSVSRGGTEAFF
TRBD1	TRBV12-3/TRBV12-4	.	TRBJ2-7	TGTGCCAGCAGTTTCGACGCCCGGCAACAGGGGCAAATGTACTACGAGCAGTACTTC	CASSFDARQQGQMYYEQYF
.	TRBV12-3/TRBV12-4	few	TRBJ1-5	TGTGCCAGCAGTGGAGACAGGTGGGTTCAGCCCCAGCATTTT	CASSGDRWVQPQHF
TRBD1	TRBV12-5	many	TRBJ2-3	TGTGCTAGTGGCACCGGGACAGGTAGCACAGATACGCAGTATTTT	CASGTGTGSTDTQYF
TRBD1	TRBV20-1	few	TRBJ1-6	TGCAGTGCCCCGGAGAGGGGGCCCATCCCGAATTCACCCCTCCACTTT	CSAPERGPIPNSPLHF
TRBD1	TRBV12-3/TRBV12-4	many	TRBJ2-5	TGTGCCAGCAGTCAGGGACAGGGGGGAGAGACCCAGTACTTC	CASSQGQGGETQYF
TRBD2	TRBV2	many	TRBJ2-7	TGTGCCAGCAGTGATCTACTACTAGCGGGAACCCCCAGGGAGCAGTACTTC	CASSDLLLAGTPREQYF
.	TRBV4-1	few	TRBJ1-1	TGCGCCAGCAGCCAAGATAGGTCCTATAGGGCTGAAGCTTTCTTT	CASSQDRSYRAEAFF
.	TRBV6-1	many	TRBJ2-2	TGTGCCAGCAGGCCCGGGGAAACCGGGGAGCTGTTTTTT	CASRPGETGELFF
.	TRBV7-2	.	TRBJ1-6	TGTGCCAGCAGCTCTATAGCCGGTAATTCACCCCTCCACTTT	CASSSIAGNSPLHF
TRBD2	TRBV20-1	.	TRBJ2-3	TGCAGTGCTCGCCGGGCTAGCGGGAGCTCAGATACGCAGTATTTT	CSARRASGSSDTQYF
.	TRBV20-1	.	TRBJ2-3	TGCAGTGCTAATAACCCTCCGACAGGATTGACAGATACGCAGTATTTT	CSANNPPTGLTDTQYF
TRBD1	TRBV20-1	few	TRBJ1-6	TGCAGTGCTAGCACTCCGGGACAGGATAATTCACCCCTCCACTTT	CSASTPGQDNSPLHF
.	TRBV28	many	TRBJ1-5	TGTGCCAGCAGTTCCATACAGGTTCAGCCCCAGCATTTT	CASSSIQVQPQHF